The 27 T cell receptor beta chains in this list originate from one sample, sequenced in a study of neurological immune-mediated disorders. TCRdb used MiXCR to reprocess the 5' RACE reads, holding one entry per CDR3 protein. Of about 50,000 distinct CDR3 sequences listed, approximately 15% are singletons. Specimen: PBMCs. Source of these receptors: a man aged 60-69 years in good health.

This clonotype appeared many times. The J gene is TRBJ1-1, the V gene TRBV5-1; a possible D gene is TRBD1 (5 bases). From germline, CDR1 is SGHRS and CDR2 YFSETQ. Trimming took 4 bases from V and 0 from J, leaving 10 bases between them. The CDR3 is 14 residues long. CDR3 coding DNA: TGCGCCAGCAGCCCCGGGACCTTGAACACTGAAGCTTTCTTT. Its protein product is CASSPGTLNTEAFF.

By sample fraction, this clonotype is medium-sized. One junction end disagrees with the germline gene, perhaps due to a read error. This sequence joins TRBV4-3 and TRBJ1-1; D may be TRBD1 (5 bases). This CDR3 region has 17 residues. Germline V gives CDR1 LGHNA, CDR2 YSLEER. The CDR3 is CASSRGPEGSLNTESFF. The CDR3 DNA reads as TGCGCCAGCAGCCGAGGGCCGGAGGGGTCTCTGAACACTGAATCTTTCTTT.

This clonotype showed up many times. The chain links TRBV9 to TRBJ2-4; the match to TRBD2 covers 12 bases. V shed 0 bases, J shed 11 bases, and the junction held 6 bases outside the gene matches. Per germline, CDR1 SGDLS and CDR2 YYNGEE. CDR3 length: 15 amino acids. The CDR3 sequence: CASSVGLAGDFVQYF. CDR3 bases: TGTGCCAGCAGCGTAGGACTAGCGGGAGATTTTGTTCAGTACTTC.

This clonotype was recorded once. The genes are TRBV15 and TRBJ1-2, with D tentatively TRBD1 (6 bases). V lost 8 bases and J 5 bases, leaving 21 bases between the germline ends. Germline V gene lookup returns CDR1 LNHNV and CDR2 YYDKDF (reference sequence). The length of the CDR3 is 15 residues. Here the CDR3 reads CATGKILSTGYGYTF. The CDR3 DNA follows: TGTGCCACCGGGAAGATACTCTCGACAGGTTATGGCTACACCTTC.

A few counts support this clonotype. The V and J genes are TRBV7-2 and TRBJ2-5; 10 bases are shared with TRBD1. The CDR3 loop spans 16 amino acids. Trimming at V came to 3 bases and at J to 5 bases, leaving 9 bases not matched to a gene. CDR1 and CDR2 (germline): SGHTA, FQGNSA. DNA for the CDR3: TGTGCCAGCAGCTTGGTGTCCGGGACAGGGGTTGAGACCCAGTACTTC. It specifies CASSLVSGTGVETQYF.

This clonotype was counted at least ten times. The V gene is TRBV5-1, the J gene TRBJ2-7; 9 nucleotides agree with TRBD1. Germline assignment: CDR1 SGHRS and CDR2 YFSETQ. Trimming removed 2 bases from V and 2 bases from J; junction bases left unmatched: 11. The CDR3 totals 17 residues. The CDR3 sequence: CASSFGPADRGTYEQYF. Here the CDR3 DNA reads TGCGCCAGCAGCTTCGGTCCAGCGGACAGGGGCACCTACGAGCAGTACTTC.

This clonotype has ten or more counts. The chain employs TRBV11-1 and TRBJ2-7; 8 bases match TRBD2. The V gene's germline CDR1 is SGHAT and CDR2 FQDESV (reference sequence). CDR3 length: 14 residues. Trimming removed 6 bases from V and 3 bases from J; junction bases left unmatched: 7. This chain's CDR3 is CASRQPGLGYEQYF. Written as DNA, the CDR3 is TGTGCCAGCAGGCAACCGGGACTAGGCTACGAGCAGTACTTC.

This clonotype came up many times. This chain joins TRBV7-2 and TRBJ2-7; D is possibly TRBD1 (6 bases). This CDR3 is built from 13 residues. Trimming cost V 6 bases and J 0 bases, with 9 bases left between them. Germline V lookup: CDR1 SGHTA, CDR2 FQGNSA. The CDR3 nucleotides are TGTGCCAGCAGATCAGGGGTCTCCTACGAGCAGTACTTC. This translates into CASRSGVSYEQYF.

This clonotype was found a few times. The rearrangement uses TRBV19 and TRBJ1-5, with no clear D. Germline CDR1 reads LNHDA; CDR2 reads SQIVND (reference sequence). This CDR3 contains 15 residues. V was pared by 6 bases and J by 2 bases, with 14 bases between. The CDR3 DNA sequence: TGTGCCAGTAGCGAGAGCAGCCGGGGCAATCAGCCCCAGCATTTT. This translates into CASSESSRGNQPQHF.

Ten or more counts support this clonotype. The CDR3 here is CASSLALGQLSYEQYF. The CDR3 coding sequence is TGCGCCAGCAGCTTGGCCCTGGGACAGCTCTCCTACGAGCAGTACTTC. This chain uses TRBV5-1 with TRBJ2-7; 7 positions match TRBD1. Germline V gene data show CDR1 as SGHRS and CDR2 as YFSETQ. J gave up 0 bases and V 0 bases, and 6 bases lay outside the gene matches. This CDR3 region has 16 residues.

This clonotype was observed at least ten times. The V gene is TRBV7-9, the J gene TRBJ2-1; D may correspond to TRBD1 or TRBD2 (5 bases each). Trimming cost V 4 bases and J 6 bases, with 13 bases left between them. The CDR3 has 14 residues. In germline, CDR1 is SEHNR, CDR2 FQNEAQ (reference sequence). This CDR3 reads CASSWSGTSNEQFF. The CDR3 region has the DNA TGTGCCAGCAGCTGGTCAGGGACCTCCAATGAGCAGTTCTTC.

In its sample, this clonotype was seen many times. This chain links TRBV5-5 with TRBJ2-7; D unclear. V lost 0 bases to trimming and J lost 3 bases, with 10 bases between them. The CDR3 spans 14 residues. Germline V gene sequence: CDR1 SGHKS, CDR2 YYEKEE (reference sequence). The DNA for the CDR3 is TGTGCCAGCAGCTTGGTGTACCAGAACTACGAGCAGTACTTC. This codes for CASSLVYQNYEQYF.

In its sample, this clonotype was seen many times. The chain combines TRBV5-1 with TRBJ2-3; D is ambiguous. The CDR3 is made up of 18 amino acids. Trimming took 0 bases from V and 1 from J, leaving 18 bases between them. Germline V gene lookup returns CDR1 SGHRS and CDR2 YFSETQ. The CDR3 here is CASSLVPRLATGTDTQYF. The CDR3 DNA follows: TGCGCCAGCAGCTTGGTACCCCGACTGGCGACGGGCACAGATACGCAGTATTTT.

The sample holds many counts of this clonotype. The V call is TRBV29-1, the J call TRBJ1-2; D unclear. Trimming cost V 2 bases and J 5 bases, with 27 bases left between them. The length of the CDR3 is 18 residues. Germline V lookup: CDR1 SQVTM, CDR2 ANQGSEA. The CDR3 loop reads CSVESQLFSSSAGYGYTF. The CDR3, as DNA: TGCAGCGTTGAATCCCAACTTTTTTCCAGCTCCGCGGGATATGGCTACACCTTC.

This clonotype was detected ten times or more. V usage is TRBV20-1 and J usage is TRBJ2-1; the D is unclear. Trimming pared 4 bases from V and 3 bases from J, leaving 16 bases between. This CDR3 spans 15 amino acids. CDR1 and CDR2 from the germline V gene are DFQATT and SNEGSKA (reference sequence). The DNA for the CDR3 is TGCAGTGCTACAAACTTTGGGCGATTCTACAATGAGCAGTTCTTC. Translating gives CSATNFGRFYNEQFF.

Many counts were recorded for this clonotype. This rearrangement joins TRBV5-1 to TRBJ1-2; unclear D gene. The length of the CDR3 is 14 residues. Between the trimmed V and J ends, which lost 6 bases and 4 bases, there was a span of 16 bases. Per germline, CDR1 SGHRS and CDR2 YFSETQ. The CDR3 loop reads CASKFELSAYGYTF. CDR3 coding DNA: TGCGCCAGCAAGTTTGAGTTATCTGCCTATGGCTACACCTTC.

In its sample, this clonotype was seen once. The genes are TRBV3-1 and TRBJ2-7; D call uncertain. Trimming stripped 4 bases from V and 7 bases from J, with 11 bases between. The CDR3 length is 12 residues. Germline assignment: CDR1 LGHDT and CDR2 YNNKEL (reference sequence). CDR3 in amino acids: CASSLTPAEQYF. CDR3 sequence (DNA): TGTGCCAGCAGCCTCACGCCCGCGGAGCAGTACTTC.

This clonotype appeared many times. The chain employs TRBV28 and TRBJ2-7; the match to TRBD1 covers 10 bases. In germline, CDR1 is MDHEN, CDR2 SYDVKM. The V gene end was trimmed by 8 bases and the J gene end by 5 bases; junction bases not matched to a gene: 9. This CDR3 region has 14 residues. The CDR3 nucleotides are TGTGCCAGCTTGACAGGGGGCACAATTCACGAGCAGTACTTC. This codes for CASLTGGTIHEQYF.

This clonotype was detected ten times or more. The rearrangement links TRBV5-1 to TRBJ2-5; 9 nucleotides line up with TRBD1. The CDR3 extends over 15 amino acids. V dropped 2 bases and J dropped 2; count of bases not matched to a gene: 4. Germline CDR1 reads SGHRS; CDR2 reads YFSETQ. The CDR3 here is CASSFRGTGQETQYF. The CDR3, as DNA: TGCGCCAGCAGCTTCCGCGGGACAGGGCAAGAGACCCAGTACTTC.

This clonotype was detected a few times. The J gene is TRBJ1-2, the V gene TRBV7-9; D unclear. The CDR3 has 15 amino acids. V shed 1 base and J shed 4 bases, with 13 bases lying between them. CDR1 is SEHNR, CDR2 FQNEAQ, per germline (reference sequence). The CDR3 sequence is CASSLGAGSIYGYTF. Here the CDR3 DNA reads TGTGCCAGCAGCTTAGGAGCAGGTTCCATCTATGGCTACACCTTC.

J is TRBJ2-7 and V is TRBV5-1, with 7 nucleotides matching TRBD2. The V gene end was trimmed by 0 bases and the J gene end by 2 bases; junction bases not matched to a gene: 11. Per the germline V gene, CDR1 is SGHRS and CDR2 is YFSETQ. CDR3 length: 17 residues. The CDR3 region has the DNA TGCGCCAGCAGCTTGGGGGACTACCATACTTGGCCCTACGAGCAGTACTTC. It specifies CASSLGDYHTWPYEQYF.

In its sample, this clonotype was seen many times. The CDR3 region has the DNA TGCGCCAGCAGCTTGCAGACAGGGGGTAACTATGGCTACACCTTC. This gives the protein CASSLQTGGNYGYTF. The chain has TRBV5-1 and TRBJ1-2; 9 positions agree with TRBD1. This CDR3 spans 15 amino acids. J gave up 1 base and V 1 base, and 2 bases lay outside the gene matches. Per the germline V gene, CDR1 is SGHRS and CDR2 is YFSETQ.

At least ten counts were recorded for this clonotype. The chain is built from TRBV20-1 and TRBJ2-3; 8 nucleotides agree with TRBD2. CDR3 size: 13 residues. Per the germline V gene, CDR1 is DFQATT and CDR2 is SNEGSKA (reference sequence). After removal of 3 bases from V and 1 base from J, the junction contained 0 bases not matched to a gene. The CDR3 sequence is CSASGGGTDTQYF. The CDR3, as DNA: TGCAGTGCTAGCGGGGGGGGCACAGATACGCAGTATTTT.

The chain combines TRBV20-1 with TRBJ1-6; D not certain. CDR1 and CDR2 from the germline V gene are DFQATT and SNEGSKA (reference sequence). The V end was cut by 5 bases, the J end by 8 bases, with 13 bases between. This CDR3 has 13 residues. CDR3 sequence (DNA): TGCAGTGCTTCCCCGACACCATATTCACCCCTCCACTTT. Protein: CSASPTPYSPLHF.

This clonotype was found many times. V usage is TRBV15 and J usage is TRBJ2-3, with D unresolved. Germline CDR1 LNHNV, CDR2 YYDKDF (reference sequence). Between the trimmed V and J ends, which lost 0 bases and 4 bases, there was a span of 2 bases. The CDR3 is 12 amino acids. The CDR3 sequence: CATSRESDTQYF. CDR3 DNA: TGTGCCACCAGCAGAGAGTCAGATACGCAGTATTTT.

This clonotype was seen ten or more times. The V gene is TRBV15, the J gene TRBJ1-4, with 7 bases fitting TRBD1. Germline V gene data show CDR1 as LNHNV and CDR2 as YYDKDF (reference sequence). This CDR3 comprises 12 residues. Losses at the gene ends were 2 bases for V and 13 bases for J; bases not matched to a gene: 4. CDR3: CATSRNRGGLFF. DNA for the CDR3: TGTGCCACCAGCAGAAACAGGGGAGGACTGTTTTTT.

This clonotype was counted many times. The chain combines TRBV20-1 with TRBJ2-7; 7 bases are a match to TRBD2. The germline gives CDR1 DFQATT, CDR2 SNEGSKA (reference sequence). This CDR3 is built from 14 residues. V gave up 3 bases and J gave up 2 bases; unmatched junction bases: 7. This CDR3 is CSARFGGGTYEQYF. In DNA form, the CDR3 reads TGCAGTGCTAGGTTCGGCGGGGGTACCTACGAGCAGTACTTC.